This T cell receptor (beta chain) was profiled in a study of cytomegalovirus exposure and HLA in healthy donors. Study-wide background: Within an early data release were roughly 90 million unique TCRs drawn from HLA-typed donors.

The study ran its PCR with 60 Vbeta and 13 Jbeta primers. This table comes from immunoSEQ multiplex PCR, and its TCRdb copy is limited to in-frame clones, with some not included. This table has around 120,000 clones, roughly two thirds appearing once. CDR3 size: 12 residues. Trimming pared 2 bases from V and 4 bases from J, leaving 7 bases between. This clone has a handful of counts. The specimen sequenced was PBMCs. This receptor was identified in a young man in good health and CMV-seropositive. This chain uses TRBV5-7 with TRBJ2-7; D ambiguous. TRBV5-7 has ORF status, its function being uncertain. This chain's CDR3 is CASSFKTYEQYF. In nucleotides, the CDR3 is TGTGCCAGCAGCTTTAAAACTTACGAGCAGTACTTC.